This TCR beta chain was sequenced during a study of radiation and T cells in renal cell carcinoma. Study as a whole: Nephrectomy followed 15 Gy stereotactic body radiation by 4 weeks.

As to time point: blood 2 weeks post-SBRT. Treatment noted: 15 Gy SBRT to primary tumor, nephrectomy 4 weeks later. Serial blood draws occurred at baseline and 2 and 4 weeks post-SBRT. The tumor was a clear cell renal cell carcinoma. This CDR3 is 13 amino acids long. Germline loops: CDR1 SGHAT, CDR2 FQNNGV. Trimming took 1 base from V and 7 from J, leaving 8 bases between them. Profiled with immunoSEQ multiplex PCR; TCRdb holds only in-frame clones, not every one. The table shows about 65,000 clones, with around three quarters occurring only once. The rearrangement joins TRBV11-2 to TRBJ1-3; D gene uncertain. The material sequenced was blood, taken from a patient whose treatment included radiotherapy and nephrectomy. The TCR was taken from a man between 60 and 75 years old with renal cell carcinoma. This CDR3 reads CASSLASKNTIYF. In DNA, the CDR3 is TGTGCCAGCAGCTTAGCGAGCAAGAACACCATATATTTT.